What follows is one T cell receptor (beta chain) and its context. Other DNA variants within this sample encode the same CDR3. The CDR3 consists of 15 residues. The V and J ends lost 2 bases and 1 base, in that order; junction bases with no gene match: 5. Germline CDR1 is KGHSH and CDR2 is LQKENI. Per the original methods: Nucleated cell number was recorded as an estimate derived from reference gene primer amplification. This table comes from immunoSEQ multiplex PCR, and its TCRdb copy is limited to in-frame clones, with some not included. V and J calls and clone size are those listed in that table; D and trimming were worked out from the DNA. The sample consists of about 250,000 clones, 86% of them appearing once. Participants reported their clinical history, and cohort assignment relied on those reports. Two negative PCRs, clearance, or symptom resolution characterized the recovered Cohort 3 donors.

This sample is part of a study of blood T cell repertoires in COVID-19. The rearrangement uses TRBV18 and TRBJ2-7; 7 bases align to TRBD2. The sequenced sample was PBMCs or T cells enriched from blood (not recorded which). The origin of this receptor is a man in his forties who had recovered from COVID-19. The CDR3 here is CASSPDAGVSYEQYF. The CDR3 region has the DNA TGTGCCAGCTCACCAGACGCGGGGGTATCCTACGAGCAGTACTTC.